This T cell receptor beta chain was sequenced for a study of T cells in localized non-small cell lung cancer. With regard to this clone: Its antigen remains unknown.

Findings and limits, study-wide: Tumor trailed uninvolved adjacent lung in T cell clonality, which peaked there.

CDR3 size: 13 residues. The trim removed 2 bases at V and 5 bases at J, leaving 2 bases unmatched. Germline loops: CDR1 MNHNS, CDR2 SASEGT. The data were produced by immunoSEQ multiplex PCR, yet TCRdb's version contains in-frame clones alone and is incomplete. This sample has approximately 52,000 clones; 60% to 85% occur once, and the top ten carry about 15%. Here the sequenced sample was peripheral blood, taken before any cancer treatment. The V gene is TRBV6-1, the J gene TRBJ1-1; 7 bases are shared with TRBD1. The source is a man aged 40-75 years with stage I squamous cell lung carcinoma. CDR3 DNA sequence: TGTGCCAGCAGTGAATCCAGGGGGACTGAAGCTTTCTTT. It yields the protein CASSESRGTEAFF.